One sample yielded the 13 T cell receptor beta chains listed below, sequenced in a study of blood T cell repertoires in COVID-19. The method was immunoSEQ multiplex PCR; TCRdb's version includes in-frame clones alone and lacks a portion of them. The sample has approximately 100,000 clones, roughly nine tenths seen once; the top ten hold roughly 17%. Source material: peripheral blood. The source of these receptors is a man aged 45-65 years with acute or convalescent COVID-19.

This clone was picked up a small number of times. The rearrangement joins TRBV7-9 to TRBJ1-4, with TRBD1 as a possible D gene (6 bases). CDR3 size: 15 residues. Trimming stripped 5 bases from V and 4 bases from J, with 14 bases between. From germline, CDR1 is SEHNR and CDR2 FQNEAQ (reference sequence). The CDR3 DNA reads TGTGCCAGCAGCCCCGGACAGACTTATAATGAAAAACTGTTTTTT. Translation: CASSPGQTYNEKLFF.

This chain's CDR3 is CASSQAGAGVDEQFF. The CDR3 coding sequence is TGTGCCAGCAGCCAAGCAGGGGCCGGGGTGGATGAGCAGTTCTTC. The chain carries TRBV14 and TRBJ2-1, with D perhaps matching TRBD1 (6 bases). Looked up from germline, CDR1 is SGHDN and CDR2 is FVKESK. V was pared by 1 base and J by 8 bases, with 15 bases between. The length of the CDR3 is 15 residues.

This chain joins TRBV19 and TRBJ1-3; tentative D call: TRBD1 (5 bases). The CDR3 spans 15 residues. Trimming pared 7 bases from V and 3 bases from J, leaving 16 bases between. Germline V gene data show CDR1 as LNHDA and CDR2 as SQIVND (reference sequence). The CDR3 reads CASTPMDTRGNTIYF. Written as DNA, the CDR3 is TGTGCCAGTACCCCGATGGACACCCGTGGAAACACCATATATTTT.

The table lists this clone with a count of one. The chain employs TRBV6-5 and TRBJ1-4; no definite D call. V lost 0 bases, J lost 5 bases, and 4 bases lay in between. Germline loops: CDR1 MNHEY, CDR2 SVGAGI. The CDR3 loop spans 13 amino acids. CDR3 loop: CASSYSPNEKLFF. CDR3 DNA: TGTGCCAGCAGTTACTCCCCGAATGAAAAACTGTTTTTT.

The chain has TRBV12-3 or TRBV12-4 and TRBJ1-2, with D hard to call. V lost 7 bases and J 5 bases, leaving 14 bases between the germline ends. The CDR3 is made up of 13 amino acids. CDR3 loop: CASTPAGGYGYTF. CDR3 in DNA: TGTGCCAGCACCCCAGCAGGAGGGTATGGCTACACCTTC.

The CDR3 loop is CASKLERGRGIDNQPQHF. CDR3 coding DNA: TGTGCCAGTAAGTTGGAAAGGGGTCGGGGGATTGACAATCAGCCCCAGCATTTT. The rearrangement links TRBV28 to TRBJ1-5, with D possibly TRBD1 on 5 matching bases. CDR3 length equals 18 residues. Germline CDR1 reads MDHEN; CDR2 reads SYDVKM. V was trimmed by 9 bases and J by 3 bases, leaving 27 bases between them.

The chain is built from TRBV7-2 and TRBJ1-2; TRBD1 is a possible D gene (6 bases). Per germline, CDR1 SGHTA and CDR2 FQGNSA. The CDR3 covers 16 residues. V lost 5 bases, J lost 4 bases, and 20 bases lay in between. The CDR3 spells CASSPRTGQMPYGYTF. DNA for the CDR3: TGTGCCAGCAGCCCACGGACCGGACAGATGCCCTATGGCTACACCTTC.

This clone has only a few counts. V gene TRBV6-2 or TRBV6-3 combines with J gene TRBJ1-5; 8 bases align to TRBD1. CDR3 length equals 14 residues. V shed 4 bases, J shed 9 bases, and the junction held 8 bases outside the gene matches. Germline loops: CDR1 MNHEY, CDR2 SVGEGT. CDR3 DNA sequence: TGTGCCAGCAGTTCCACGGACAGGGTGAGGCCCCAGCATTTT. Its protein is CASSSTDRVRPQHF.

This rearrangement joins TRBV5-1 to TRBJ2-6; possible D gene TRBD2, 6 bases. Germline-derived CDR1 and CDR2 are SGHRS and YFSETQ. The CDR3 has 19 amino acids. The V and J ends lost 1 base and 0 bases respectively, with 17 bases between them. CDR3 residues: CASSLTSRGRPSGANVLTF. For the CDR3, the DNA is TGCGCCAGCAGCTTGACGTCCCGAGGGAGGCCCTCTGGGGCCAACGTCCTGACTTTC.

The genes are TRBV18 and TRBJ2-5; 13 bases are a match to TRBD2. CDR3 length: 15 amino acids. The J segment lost 4 bases and the V segment lost 3 bases, leaving 2 bases of the junction unmatched. The germline CDR1 and CDR2 sequences are KGHSH and LQKENI. The CDR3, as DNA: TGTGCCAGCTCACCTCGACTAGCGGGGGGAGAGACCCAGTACTTC. Translation gives CASSPRLAGGETQYF. Supplemented by reference TRBV18 and TRBJ2-5, the full variable domain reads NAGVMQNPRHLVRRRGQEARLRCSPMKGHSHVYWYRQLPEEGLKFMVYLQKENIIDESGMPKERFSAEFPKEGPSILRIQQVVRGDSAAYFCASSPRLAGGETQYFGPGTRLLVL.

The rearrangement uses TRBV3-1 (or the pseudogene TRBV3-2) and TRBJ1-1; the match to TRBD1 covers 8 bases. The V gene's germline CDR1 is LGHDT and CDR2 YNNKEL (reference sequence). With V trimmed by 1 base and J by 1 base, 5 bases remained unmatched. This CDR3 region has 16 residues. CDR3 DNA sequence: TGTGCCAGCAGCCAAGGACAGGGGTGGGCGAACACTGAAGCTTTCTTT. This codes for CASSQGQGWANTEAFF.

On this clone: The junction differs from germline at one of its ends, possibly a read error. The CDR3 DNA is TGTGCCAGCAGTCAAGCGGCAGGCCCCATGACCCTCCACTTT. This translates into CASSQAAGPMTLHF. V and J are TRBV6-1 and TRBJ1-6; no reliable D call. This CDR3 is 14 amino acids long. Germline V gives CDR1 MNHNS, CDR2 SASEGT.

The genes are TRBV6-2 or TRBV6-3 and TRBJ1-1, with 10 nucleotides matching TRBD1. The V segment lost 2 bases and the J segment 3 bases; nucleotides outside the gene matches: 21. CDR1 MNHEY and CDR2 SVGEGT come from the germline V gene. The CDR3 loop spans 21 amino acids. The CDR3 coding sequence is TGTGCCAGCAGTTACCCATCAGTCCCGGGACAGGGGATAGCTGGGTACACTGAAGCTTTCTTT. Its translation: CASSYPSVPGQGIAGYTEAFF.